This TCR beta chain stems from a study of T cells after yellow fever vaccination (dated by TCRdb to the late 2010s). Concerning the study at large: The SMART-Seq v4 Ultra Low Input RNA kit was used to prepare libraries from fractions with low cell numbers. To track T-cell clones before and after primary and booster YFV17D yellow fever vaccination, bulk TCR alpha and beta repertoires were sequenced longitudinally. Two healthy male donors, one aged 18 to 30 and one aged 30 to 39 years, were included in the cohort. Blood was drawn at multiple timepoints before and after primary and secondary immunization, with bulk PBMC replicates and cell subsets isolated.

This clonotype was observed a handful of times. Which antigen it targets is not known. Within one base of it there is no much larger clone, and no base qualities were kept. The treatment or condition label here, explained by the study, means: live attenuated yellow fever vaccine strain. At each blood-draw timepoint, two biological replicates of bulk PBMCs were collected. PBMCs were isolated from peripheral blood using a standard Ficoll-Paque protocol. RNA was extracted with TriZol from bulk PBMCs, CD4 and CD8 fractions, and dextramer-positive and dextramer-negative fractions. For sequencing, an Illumina NovaSeq 6000 was employed. TCR cDNA was synthesized by 5'RACE template switching, which introduced a universal primer site and unique molecular identifiers. cDNA synthesis was primed from both the TCR alpha and TCR beta constant segments. Library amplification involved two PCR steps, and the second step added sample barcodes and sequencing adapters. Libraries were sequenced on Illumina HiSeq 2500 (2x100 bp) or NovaSeq (2x150 bp). The paper's data handling went like this. Demultiplexing of reads and collapsing into UMI consensus sequences were performed with MIGEC, and V(D)J alignment was carried out with MiXCR. Vaccine-responding clonotypes were identified with edgeR using replicate PBMC samples, with FDR below 0.01 and a log2 fold change above 5 up to day 15 being required. Each bulk clonotype received a CD4 or CD8 identity based on whether the sequenced CD4 or CD8 repertoire contained that clonotype at higher abundance. TCRdb cleaned the public reads at Q25 with fastp, built clones with MiXCR and kept in-frame beta chains. Under each unique CDR3 protein, matching rows form one entry showing the most common genes and DNA. For this entry, the V and J calls and clone size follow TCRdb and not the study's own pipeline. For this sample the table gives 300,000 to 350,000 distinct CDR3 sequences, of which around 3.9% were detected only once. The ten largest clonotypes hold 24% of the sample.

The CDR3 has 14 amino acids, counting the end cysteine and phenylalanine. Only CDR3 DNA remains: 42 bases, in frame from the first base. The germline V gene yields MGHRA for CDR1 and YSYEKL for CDR2. V is reduced by 2 bases and J by 4 bases, leaving a spacing of 9 bases between them. Here is what the overall study found, with its caveats: Most clones expanded after primary vaccination were re-detected after the booster (around 96% of CD4 and approximately 88% of CD8), suggesting broad memory maintenance. The study included only a couple of donors, which limits how far the findings can be generalized. Computational filtering was required because FACS-sorted repertoires could contain abundant contaminating clonotypes from the bulk population. A small fraction of clonotypes showed up in both the CD4 and CD8 compartments, probably as a result of convergent recombination. The secondary T-cell response was weaker than the primary response but faster, peaking on day 5 instead of day 15.

This receptor was taken from a young man who received the YFV17D yellow fever vaccine. Here the sequenced sample was PBMCs, taken 5 days after the yellow fever booster vaccination. The sequence is built from TRBV4-1 and TRBJ1-5; the D gene cannot be resolved reliably. The CDR3 corresponds to CASSQLLGNQPQHF. In nucleotides, the sequence is TGCGCCAGCAGCCAACTATTAGGGAATCAGCCCCAGCATTTT.